What follows describes a single T cell receptor beta chain. The data derive from a study of blood T cell repertoires in COVID-19. About the study: The origin of the acute and convalescent COVID-19 samples was the United States, Italy and Spain. Sources were T cells, B-cell-depleted T cells, or PBMCs; the material itself was cDNA or gDNA.

Sequencing was performed with immunoSEQ multiplex PCR; in TCRdb, only in-frame clones are kept and a portion is missing. Of 95,000 to 110,000 clones detected, approximately 90% appear once; the ten largest clones hold roughly 1.2%. Trimming cost V 3 bases and J 4 bases; bases outside gene matches: 5. The CDR3 sequence is 15 residues long. Germline V gives CDR1 SGHRS, CDR2 YFSETQ. The rearrangement links TRBV5-1 to TRBJ2-1; TRBD1 agrees at 9 bases. This receptor was obtained from a woman in her twenties or thirties with acute or convalescent COVID-19. Sequenced: peripheral blood. The CDR3 is CASSSTGTGYNEQFF. As DNA, the CDR3 is TGCGCCAGCAGCTCCACCGGGACAGGGTACAATGAGCAGTTCTTC.